This TCR beta chain emerged from a study of shared clonotypes between healthy human individuals. For the study at large: Participating donors consisted of a couple of women and a few men aged 18 to 49. There were three CD4 naive, three CD4 memory, two CD8 naive and one CD8 memory plates per donor. Study-wide results and limits: Some naive CD4 clonotypes, about 5%, turned up in common across a handful of donors.

Germline CDR1 and CDR2: SGHNT and YYREEE (reference sequence). The CDR3 is made up of 12 amino acids. The junction had 4 bases not matched to a gene; V was cut back by 8 bases and J by 3 bases. Of note for this clone: Its matching antigen is unknown.

TCRdb's table, derived via immunoSEQ multiplex PCR, lists solely in-frame clones and lacks some. Among roughly 2.5 million clones listed, more than 80% were seen once. This sequence originates from a man aged 18 to 29 in good health. V gene TRBV5-4 combines with J gene TRBJ2-5; TRBD1 matches 7 bases. What was sequenced was naive CD4+ T cells sorted from blood. Subset reported: CD45RA+ positively selected. The CDR3 nucleotides are TGTGCCAGGAGGGGACAGAAAGAGACCCAGTACTTC. This encodes CARRGQKETQYF. Full variable domain (remainder filled in from reference TRBV5-4 and TRBJ2-5): ETGVTQSPTHLIKTRGQQVTLRCSSQSGHNTVSWYQQALGQGPQFIFQYYREEENGRGNFPPRFSGLQFPNYSSELNVNALELDDSALYLCARRGQKETQYFGPGTRLLVL.